Listed below are T cell receptor beta chains from one sample, sequenced in a study of cytomegalovirus exposure and HLA in healthy donors. TCRdb's copy holds only in-frame clones and misses some; the assay was immunoSEQ multiplex PCR. The sample yields around 230,000 clones, 60% to 80% seen once. Sequences were obtained from PBMCs. These receptor sequences come from a male donor in good health and CMV-seronegative. CDR3s include the opening cysteine and the closing phenylalanine or tryptophan. Fields, in order: J gene, CDR3 length, V gene, CDR3 protein.

TRBJ2-3	17	TRBV27	CASSLYPPGQSADTQYF
TRBJ1-4	13	TRBV7-2	CASSRGSNEKLFF
TRBJ2-1	14	TRBV13	CASTQGHRGNEQFF
TRBJ2-7	21	TRBV15	CATSSFPSSYPGTGLRYEQYF
TRBJ2-3	15	TRBV12-5	CASGFGGSDTDTQYF
TRBJ2-7	12	TRBV6-5	CASSLSGVGQYF
TRBJ2-2	16	TRBV4-3	CASSQEEGGVAGELFF
TRBJ1-5	14	TRBV30	CAWSVQWGEQPQHF
TRBJ2-1	15	TRBV28	CATRTERGTYNEQFF
TRBJ2-7	15	TRBV6-1	CASSEAASETYEQYF
TRBJ1-2	15	TRBV5-1	CASSLAGTGGGGYTF
TRBJ2-7	11	TRBV6-1	CASSSVYEQYF
TRBJ1-2	13	TRBV7-9	CASSLAQVGGYTF
TRBJ1-2	14	TRBV11-2	CASSLRGFDYGYTF
TRBJ2-7	14	TRBV7-9	CATASDSPNYEQYF
TRBJ2-7	13	TRBV4-2	CASIAGFSYEQYF